These T cell receptor beta chains were read from a single sample in a study of blood T cells in healthy people across ages. One entry per CDR3 protein, called by TCRdb with MiXCR from the 5' RACE reads. In the table there are more than 750,000 distinct CDR3 sequences, around 29% of which are singletons. These data were likewise used in another study, on T cells of mothers and their children.

The specimen was blood. The receptors derive from a woman aged 40 to 49 in good health. CDR3s include the opening cysteine and the closing phenylalanine or tryptophan. The D gene is left open where the match is weak. Some rows have no size entry. The others give once, few or many, or a class for an expanded clone.

abundance	j_gene	v_gene	d_gene	CDR3aa	CDR3nt
.	TRBJ2-4	TRBV2	.	CASSAEAGRAKNIQYF	TGTGCCAGCAGTGCTGAGGCGGGGCGAGCCAAAAACATTCAGTACTTC
many	TRBJ2-1	TRBV28	TRBD1	CASSSPGQGGNEQFF	TGTGCCAGCAGTTCGCCGGGACAGGGAGGCAATGAGCAGTTCTTC
.	TRBJ2-2	TRBV12-3/TRBV12-4	.	CASSSPVQTGELFF	TGTGCCAGCAGTTCCCCAGTGCAAACCGGGGAGCTGTTTTTT
.	TRBJ2-3	TRBV7-2	.	CASSPRLVADTQYF	TGTGCCAGCAGCCCCCGACTAGTTGCAGATACGCAGTATTTT
many	TRBJ1-2	TRBV5-1	TRBD1	CASSPGQGALYGYTF	TGCGCCAGCAGCCCCGGACAGGGGGCATTATATGGCTACACCTTC
once	TRBJ1-1	TRBV15	.	CATSSDGATEAFF	TGTGCCACCAGCAGTGACGGGGCCACTGAAGCTTTCTTT
many	TRBJ2-7	TRBV20-1	.	CSLADTYEQYF	TGCAGTTTAGCGGACACCTACGAGCAGTACTTC
once	TRBJ1-2	TRBV6-5	.	CASSYGEGNGYTF	TGTGCCAGCAGTTACGGAGAAGGCAATGGCTACACCTTC
many	TRBJ2-7	TRBV4-2	.	CASSPGTPASYEQYF	TGTGCCAGCAGCCCCGGGACACCCGCCTCCTACGAGCAGTACTTC
many	TRBJ1-4	TRBV7-2	TRBD1	CASSISGTDKKLFF	TGTGCCAGCAGCATTTCCGGGACAGACAAAAAACTGTTTTTT
few	TRBJ1-6	TRBV7-9	.	CASSGSGDSPLHF	TGTGCCAGCAGCGGTAGCGGGGATTCACCCCTCCACTTT
few	TRBJ2-7	TRBV20-1	.	CRAGTVQLHEQYF	TGCAGGGCGGGGACTGTCCAGCTCCACGAGCAGTACTTC
few	TRBJ2-7	TRBV20-1	TRBD2	CSARDYPEQYF	TGCAGTGCTCGGGACTACCCAGAGCAGTACTTC
few	TRBJ2-7	TRBV6-6	TRBD1	CASSGTGTNERYF	TGTGCCAGCAGTGGGACAGGGACGAACGAGCGGTACTTC
many	TRBJ2-3	TRBV5-5	.	CASSLEVANTDTQYF	TGTGCCAGCAGCTTGGAAGTAGCCAACACAGATACGCAGTATTTT
.	TRBJ2-1	TRBV2	.	CASSEVRDNEQFF	TGTGCCAGCAGTGAAGTCCGTGACAATGAGCAGTTCTTC
.	TRBJ2-5	TRBV20-1	TRBD1	CSARPGTEQETQYF	TGCAGTGCTAGACCCGGGACAGAACAAGAGACCCAGTACTTC
few	TRBJ1-1	TRBV5-1	.	CASSWQGGGTEAFF	TGCGCCAGCAGCTGGCAGGGAGGGGGTACTGAAGCTTTCTTT
.	TRBJ1-1	TRBV5-6	.	CASSLAGGVWMNTEAFF	TGTGCCAGCAGCTTGGCCGGGGGGGTCTGGATGAACACTGAAGCTTTCTTT
.	TRBJ1-1	TRBV5-5	TRBD1	CVSSSSGQVNTEAFF	TGTGTCAGCAGCTCCTCAGGACAGGTGAACACTGAAGCTTTCTTT
.	TRBJ1-1	TRBV7-9	.	CASSLERGAQRAFF	TGTGCCAGCAGCTTAGAACGGGGGGCGCAGCGAGCTTTCTTT
.	TRBJ1-1	TRBV28	.	CASSFRQGSFLTEAFF	TGTGCCAGCAGTTTCCGGCAGGGGTCCTTTCTCACTGAAGCTTTCTTT
many	TRBJ2-1	TRBV11-1	.	CASSLGRWGPGDNEQFF	TGTGCCAGCAGCTTAGGGCGGTGGGGCCCAGGCGACAATGAGCAGTTCTTC
few	TRBJ2-5	TRBV4-1	.	CVSSHFRGGEIQYF	TGCGTCAGCAGCCATTTTCGGGGAGGAGAGATCCAGTACTTC
.	TRBJ2-3	TRBV24-1	TRBD2	CATSDPPGSGGAGTQYF	TGTGCCACCAGTGACCCCCCGGGTAGCGGGGGGGCGGGTACGCAGTATTTT
many	TRBJ2-5	TRBV7-2	.	CASSLLGLQETQYF	TGTGCCAGCAGCTTACTAGGACTGCAAGAGACCCAGTACTTC
few	TRBJ2-7	TRBV20-1	TRBD1	CSARGEGGTGTFYEQYF	TGCAGTGCTAGGGGTGAGGGAGGGACAGGGACCTTCTACGAGCAGTACTTC
few	TRBJ2-3	TRBV12-3/TRBV12-4	TRBD1	CASSPRDRDTDTQYF	TGTGCCAGCAGTCCCCGGGACAGGGACACAGATACGCAGTATTTT
few	TRBJ2-2	TRBV12-3/TRBV12-4	.	CASSPGGYIGELFF	TGTGCCAGCAGTCCCGGTGGCTACATCGGGGAGCTGTTTTTT
few	TRBJ2-2	TRBV6-5	.	CASSFVPSGTGELFF	TGTGCCAGCAGTTTTGTCCCCTCTGGCACCGGGGAGCTGTTTTTT
.	TRBJ2-5	TRBV4-3	TRBD2	CASSHALGREETQYF	TGCGCCAGCAGCCACGCTTTAGGGAGGGAAGAGACCCAGTACTTC
few	TRBJ2-3	TRBV11-2	.	CASGGGRPSGTDTQYF	TGTGCCAGCGGGGGTGGAAGACCGAGTGGCACAGATACGCAGTATTTT
.	TRBJ2-1	TRBV28	.	CASSSSFLRLGVGNEQFF	TGTGCCAGCAGTTCTTCCTTCCTTAGACTGGGGGTCGGCAATGAGCAGTTCTTC
.	TRBJ2-3	TRBV28	TRBD1	CASSPVGTGGADTQYF	TGTGCCAGCAGTCCCGTCGGGACAGGGGGGGCAGATACGCAGTATTTT
.	TRBJ2-7	TRBV5-6	.	CASSFGVGHEQYF	TGTGCCAGCAGCTTCGGGGTTGGACACGAGCAGTACTTC
few	TRBJ1-2	TRBV3-1	.	CASTLRPGSGGYTF	TGTGCCAGCACCTTGAGACCGGGATCTGGCGGCTACACCTTC
few	TRBJ2-7	TRBV15	.	CATSRDRQGSYEQYF	TGTGCCACCAGCAGAGATCGGCAGGGATCCTACGAGCAGTACTTC
few	TRBJ1-1	TRBV7-9	.	CASSLPTALRDTEAFF	TGTGCCAGCAGCTTACCAACCGCGCTTAGGGACACTGAAGCTTTCTTT
.	TRBJ1-1	TRBV28	.	CAVDSRTEAFF	TGTGCCGTCGACAGCCGCACTGAAGCTTTCTTT
few	TRBJ2-7	TRBV18	TRBD1	CASSPRFVQGNSYEQYF	TGTGCCAGCTCACCAAGGTTTGTACAGGGGAACTCCTACGAGCAGTACTTC
.	TRBJ2-3	TRBV12-3/TRBV12-4	.	CANSPLDSSLGTDTQYF	TGTGCCAACAGCCCCCTGGACTCCTCCCTCGGCACAGATACGCAGTATTTT
many	TRBJ2-5	TRBV29-1	.	CSVGSRGQETQYF	TGCAGCGTTGGCTCACGAGGCCAAGAGACCCAGTACTTC
few	TRBJ2-3	TRBV18	TRBD2	CASSPPGTSGDTQYF	TGTGCCAGCTCACCACCCGGGACTAGTGGCGATACGCAGTATTTT
.	TRBJ2-4	TRBV6-5	.	CASAPEGARNIQYF	TGTGCCAGCGCCCCAGAAGGAGCCAGAAACATTCAGTACTTC
few	TRBJ2-7	TRBV12-3/TRBV12-4	TRBD2	CASSFGVAGPYEQYF	TGTGCCAGCAGCTTTGGGGTAGCGGGACCTTACGAGCAGTACTTC
.	TRBJ2-7	TRBV6-6	.	CASSYSQGFSYEQYF	TGTGCCAGCAGTTACTCGCAGGGATTCTCCTACGAGCAGTACTTC
many	TRBJ2-7	TRBV7-2	.	CASSLVESYEQYF	TGTGCCAGCAGCTTAGTGGAGTCTTACGAGCAGTACTTC
few	TRBJ1-5	TRBV29-1	.	CSVGQIDQPQHF	TGCAGCGTTGGGCAGATTGACCAGCCCCAGCATTTT
few	TRBJ1-2	TRBV27	.	CASSLSGPGGYGYTF	TGTGCCAGCAGTTTATCCGGCCCAGGTGGCTATGGCTACACCTTC
few	TRBJ1-5	TRBV7-2	.	CASSISDQPQHF	TGTGCCAGCAGCATCAGTGATCAGCCCCAGCATTTT
many	TRBJ2-5	TRBV20-1	.	CSARDGRGRETQYF	TGCAGTGCTAGAGATGGAAGGGGCCGGGAGACCCAGTACTTC
.	TRBJ1-1	TRBV27	TRBD1	CASSFRDRAERFDTEAFF	TGTGCCAGCAGTTTTAGGGACAGGGCAGAACGATTTGACACTGAAGCGTTCTTT
few	TRBJ2-4	TRBV27	TRBD2	CASSPKSGGRAKNIQYF	TGTGCCAGCAGTCCAAAGAGCGGGGGTAGGGCCAAAAACATTCAGTACTTC
few	TRBJ2-7	TRBV15	TRBD2	CATSRDLPGGPSYEQYF	TGTGCCACCAGCAGAGATCTCCCGGGGGGACCCTCCTACGAGCAGTACTTC
many	TRBJ2-7	TRBV7-2	.	CASSFSDRLGDEQYF	TGTGCCAGCAGCTTTTCAGACAGATTAGGCGACGAGCAGTACTTC
.	TRBJ1-1	TRBV7-3	.	CASSLLTGIPKNTEAFF	TGTGCCAGTAGCTTATTAACCGGGATTCCAAAGAACACTGAAGCTTTCTTT
.	TRBJ2-7	TRBV7-6	.	CASSLDASGREQYF	TGTGCCAGCAGCTTAGACGCGAGCGGACGCGAGCAGTACTTC